These T cell receptor beta chains were read from a single sample in a study of blood T cell repertoires in COVID-19. The protocol was immunoSEQ multiplex PCR, while the TCRdb copy is restricted to in-frame clones and leaves out a portion. The repertoire consists of fewer than 200,000 clones, with about 86% occurring once and the leading ten covering around 7.9%. Sequences were obtained from PBMCs or T cells enriched from blood (not recorded which). The receptor set was obtained from a man aged 45-60 years who had recovered from COVID-19. Both conserved end residues are part of each CDR3. Each record gives: CDR3 length, clone size, D gene, V gene, J gene, CDR3 protein, CDR3 DNA. D genes are given only for firm matches. Clone size appears in some rows only: once, few, many, or a class for an expanded clone.

>16|NA|NA|TRBV28|TRBJ1-6
CASTSSGSSYNSPLHF
TGTGCCAGCACCTCCAGTGGGAGCTCCTATAATTCACCCCTCCACTTT
>14|NA|TRBD1|TRBV13|TRBJ2-7
CASSPRDSRGEQYF
TGTGCCAGCAGCCCCAGGGACAGCCGAGGCGAGCAGTACTTC
>13|NA|NA|TRBV25-1|TRBJ1-5
CASSVGTRGPQHF
TGTGCCAGCAGTGTAGGGACACGCGGACCCCAGCATTTT
>15|NA|TRBD1|TRBV2|TRBJ2-2
CASKTGGIGTGELFF
TGTGCCAGCAAGACAGGGGGCATCGGCACCGGGGAGCTGTTTTTT
>15|NA|TRBD1|TRBV20-1|TRBJ2-7
CSASSGQGVSYEQYF
TGCAGTGCTAGTTCGGGACAGGGCGTCTCCTACGAGCAGTACTTC
>20|NA|TRBD1|TRBV5-1|TRBJ1-4
CASSCTQRQGTVATNEKLFF
TGCGCCAGCAGCTGCACCCAGCGACAGGGAACCGTTGCCACTAATGAAAAACTGTTTTTT
>13|NA|NA|TRBV2|TRBJ1-2
CASSATTNYGYTF
TGTGCCAGCAGTGCGACTACTAACTATGGCTACACCTTC
>14|NA|NA|TRBV5-1|TRBJ2-1
CASSSAGNSNEQFF
TGCGCCAGCAGCTCGGCGGGAAATAGTAACGAGCAGTTCTTC
>14|NA|NA|TRBV5-1|TRBJ1-6
CASSPGQGFRALHF
TGCGCCAGCAGCCCAGGACAAGGCTTTAGGGCCCTCCACTTT
>14|NA|NA|TRBV6-2/TRBV6-3|TRBJ1-5
CASSYVRVNQPQHF
TGTGCCAGCAGTTACGTACGGGTCAATCAGCCCCAGCATTTT
>15|NA|NA|TRBV11-3|TRBJ2-7
CASSLDRGASYEQYF
TGTGCCAGCAGCTTAGACCGGGGGGCCAGCTACGAGCAGTACTTC
>13|NA|TRBD1|TRBV9|TRBJ1-1
CASSGDRGTEAFF
TGTGCCAGCAGCGGTGACAGGGGAACTGAAGCTTTCTTT
>14|NA|TRBD1|TRBV18|TRBJ1-1
CASSPQGANTEAFF
TGTGCCAGCTCACCCCAGGGGGCGAACACTGAAGCTTTCTTT
>16|NA|TRBD2|TRBV7-3|TRBJ2-3
CASRAHGGTGTDTQYF
TGTGCCAGCAGGGCCCACGGGGGGACGGGCACAGATACGCAGTATTTT
>14|few|NA|TRBV19|TRBJ1-2
CASSMAPANYGYTF
TGTGCCAGTAGTATGGCCCCAGCTAACTATGGCTACACCTTC
>16|NA|TRBD1|TRBV5-1|TRBJ1-6
CASSPAGGAYNSPLHF
TGCGCCAGCAGCCCCGCAGGGGGCGCCTATAATTCACCCCTCCACTTT
>13|NA|NA|TRBV7-9|TRBJ2-1
CASTPRLVNEQFF
TGTGCCAGCACCCCCCGACTAGTGAATGAGCAGTTCTTC
>15|few|NA|TRBV7-2|TRBJ1-2
CASSQPEGGVYGYTF
TGTGCCAGCAGCCAACCAGAGGGAGGGGTCTACGGCTACACCTTC
>14|NA|TRBD1|TRBV2|TRBJ2-5
CASSGDRGSETQYF
TGTGCCAGCAGTGGGGACAGGGGGAGTGAGACCCAGTACTTC
>15|NA|TRBD1|TRBV9|TRBJ1-4
CASSPQGGVYEKLFF
TGTGCCAGCAGCCCCCAAGGGGGCGTTTATGAAAAACTGTTTTTT
>16|NA|NA|TRBV7-9|TRBJ1-1
CASSLAGAPQVTEAFF
TGTGCCAGCAGCTTAGCCGGTGCCCCCCAGGTTACTGAAGCTTTCTTT
>13|NA|TRBD1|TRBV5-6|TRBJ2-7
CASSYGQAYEQYF
TGTGCCAGCAGTTACGGACAGGCCTACGAGCAGTACTTC
>13|medium-sized|NA|TRBV5-4|TRBJ1-1
CASSWWGGDEAFF
TGTGCCAGCAGCTGGTGGGGCGGGGATGAAGCTTTCTTT
>14|NA|TRBD1|TRBV5-1|TRBJ1-1
CASSQGQGGTEAFF
TGCGCCAGCAGCCAGGGACAGGGAGGTACTGAAGCTTTCTTT
>16|NA|NA|TRBV6-2/TRBV6-3|TRBJ1-6
CASSYSISGLNSPLHF
TGTGCCAGCAGTTACTCGATTTCAGGGCTTAATTCACCCCTCCACTTT
>15|few|NA|TRBV4-3|TRBJ1-5
CASSQDRHSNQPQHF
TGCGCCAGCAGCCAGGACAGACATAGCAATCAGCCCCAGCATTTT
>14|NA|NA|TRBV9|TRBJ2-7
CASSVGQVPYEQYF
TGTGCCAGCAGCGTAGGCCAGGTTCCCTACGAGCAGTACTTC
>14|NA|NA|TRBV23-1|TRBJ2-1
CASSPSDSGNEQFF
TGCGCCAGCAGTCCCTCGGACAGTGGGAATGAGCAGTTCTTC
>11|NA|NA|TRBV3-1/TRBV3-2|TRBJ2-2
CASGYTGELFF
TGTGCCAGCGGCTACACCGGGGAGCTGTTTTTT
>14|few|NA|TRBV6-5|TRBJ2-7
CASSPAGTNYEQYF
TGTGCCAGCAGTCCCGCCGGGACAAATTACGAGCAGTACTTC
>14|once|NA|TRBV18|TRBJ1-6
CASSGGQDNSPLHF
TGTGCCAGCTCAGGGGGACAAGATAATTCACCCCTCCACTTT
>14|NA|NA|TRBV7-9|TRBJ2-1
CASRLVAHNNEQFF
TGTGCCAGCAGACTAGTCGCTCACAACAATGAGCAGTTCTTC
>15|few|TRBD1|TRBV6-5|TRBJ1-1
CASRKSRDRLTEAFF
TGTGCCAGCAGAAAATCCCGGGACAGGCTCACTGAAGCTTTCTTT